This paragraph reports one T cell receptor (beta chain). These data belong to a study of memory CD4+ T cells and cytomegalovirus serostatus. Single viable CD3+CD4+CD8-CD45RO+ cells were sorted as the memory CD4+ T cells. CDR3 length: 17 amino acids. The germline V gene has CDR1 LNHNV and CDR2 YYDKDF (reference sequence). V gave up 3 bases and J gave up 8 bases; unmatched junction bases: 15. Clones were read by immunoSEQ multiplex PCR, and TCRdb kept only the in-frame ones, dropping some. Among about 56,000 clones listed, about four fifths were seen once. The clonotype comes from an adult in good health and CMV-seronegative. Sequencing input: memory CD4+ T cells from blood. The rearrangement uses TRBV15 and TRBJ2-1, with 8 bases fitting TRBD2. Written as DNA, the CDR3 is TGTGCCACCAGCAGGGAAAGGGTGGGACTAGGGGGGCATGAGCAGTTCTTC. Translation gives CATSRERVGLGGHEQFF.